This TCR beta chain was sequenced for a study of early T cells in non-severe SARS-CoV-2 infection. Study in general: Unsorted whole blood bulk RNA was sequenced, with unpaired chains. Study outcomes and limitations: VDJdb-based annotation leaned toward anti-spike CD8 responses and missed private and CD4 specificities.

There are a few counts of this clonotype. Antigen specificity is unknown. This CDR3 is 17 amino acids long. Germline V gene sequence: CDR1 SGHRS, CDR2 YFSETQ. V lost 4 bases to trimming and J lost 10 bases; unmatched junction nucleotides: 14. Individual cDNA molecules received unique molecular identifiers during library preparation. TCRdb reprocessed the 5' RACE reads via MiXCR and lists one record per CDR3 protein. The sample holds approximately 58,000 distinct CDR3 sequences, roughly 6.8% seen once. The chain links TRBV5-1 to TRBJ2-1, with 13 bases matching TRBD2. The material sequenced was whole blood. The receptor's source is an adult who was a healthcare worker with PCR-confirmed SARS-CoV-2 infection or an uninfected control (not recorded which). In nucleotides, the CDR3 is TGCGCCAGCAGCCCGGGACTAGCGGGGCACATCGAAAGGGAGCAGTTCTTC. It encodes CASSPGLAGHIEREQFF.